The TCR beta chain described here comes from a study of T cells in Graves' hyperthyroidism and ophthalmopathy. General observations from the study: Blood held most thyroid clonotypes expanded above 0.001 frequency. Ophthalmopathy was told apart from stable hyperthyroidism by a 13 V-J model.

A note on this clonotype: Its antigen is undetermined.

Per germline, CDR1 LNHDA and CDR2 SQIVND (reference sequence). The ends lost 5 bases at V and 8 bases at J; junction bases unmatched: 7. The CDR3 is 15 residues long. Using around 10 ml of fresh peripheral blood, PBMCs were prepared. The TCR beta CDR3 regions underwent amplification using RNA transcripts as the source. In the first-round RT-PCR of the TCR CDR3, the HTBI primer set was used. From the multiplex PCR reads, TCRdb called clonotypes with MiXCR, one entry per CDR3 protein. The table has some 530,000 distinct CDR3 sequences, roughly 22% seen once. Specimen: blood. This clonotype originated in a woman aged 70-85 years with Graves' ophthalmopathy. The chain is built from TRBV19 and TRBJ2-1, with TRBD1 matching 12 bases. The CDR3 spells CASSAGTGGRDEQFF. The CDR3 DNA sequence: TGTGCCAGTAGTGCAGGGACAGGGGGCAGGGATGAGCAGTTCTTC.